This T cell receptor (beta chain) was profiled in a study of T cell changes during pregnancy in multiple sclerosis. Profiled with immunoSEQ multiplex PCR; TCRdb holds only in-frame clones, not every one. The top ten clones hold roughly 0.41% of a sample with tens of thousands of clones, about 88% of them seen once. The V end was cut by 4 bases, the J end by 4 bases, with 10 bases between. The CDR3 covers 12 residues. Germline CDR1 SQVTM, CDR2 ANQGSEA. The material sequenced was CD4+ T cells from peripheral blood mononuclear cells, taken in the second trimester of pregnancy. The chain recombines TRBV29-1 with TRBJ1-2; D not certain. The source is a female donor in good health, enrolled as a control in a pregnancy study. The CDR3 nucleotides are TGCAGCGTTGTCGGCGCGGGCTATGGCTACACCTTC. Translation gives CSVVGAGYGYTF.